These T cell receptor beta chains were read from a single sample in a study of early T cells in non-severe SARS-CoV-2 infection. In TCRdb, the 5' RACE reads were re-called with MiXCR into one record per CDR3 protein. The data show approximately 89,000 distinct CDR3 sequences, over 13% seen once. Sequenced sample: whole blood. The receptors were gathered from an adult who was a healthcare worker with PCR-confirmed SARS-CoV-2 infection or an uninfected control (not recorded which). The CDR3 runs from the conserved cysteine through the conserved F or W. Fields, in order: V gene, clone size, J gene, D gene, CDR3 protein, CDR3 DNA. A D gene is named only where the DNA matches it firmly. Expanded clones are given a class, and other clones once, few, many or no size at all.

v_call: TRBV28; clone_size: many; j_call: TRBJ1-2; d_call: NA; cdr3_aa: CASSLSAYGYTF; cdr3_nt: TGTGCCAGCAGTTTATCCGCCTATGGCTACACCTTC
v_call: TRBV2; clone_size: few; j_call: TRBJ2-1; d_call: TRBD1; cdr3_aa: CASSDRQGFLNEQFF; cdr3_nt: TGTGCCAGCAGTGACAGACAGGGTTTTCTTAATGAGCAGTTCTTC
v_call: TRBV11-3; clone_size: few; j_call: TRBJ2-1; d_call: TRBD2; cdr3_aa: CASSLGLAGGGGEQFF; cdr3_nt: TGTGCCAGCAGCCTGGGACTAGCGGGAGGAGGGGGCGAGCAGTTCTTC
v_call: TRBV14; clone_size: few; j_call: TRBJ1-1; d_call: NA; cdr3_aa: CASSRDLSTEAFF; cdr3_nt: TGTGCCAGCAGCCGGGACCTTAGCACTGAAGCTTTCTTT
v_call: TRBV7-2; clone_size: NA; j_call: TRBJ2-1; d_call: TRBD2; cdr3_aa: CASSSGLAEFF; cdr3_nt: TGTGCCAGCAGCTCTGGACTAGCGGAGTTCTTC
v_call: TRBV7-2; clone_size: NA; j_call: TRBJ2-1; d_call: NA; cdr3_aa: CASSFSPTPGWDSYNEQFF; cdr3_nt: TGTGCCAGCAGTTTTAGCCCCACCCCAGGCTGGGACTCCTACAATGAGCAGTTCTTC
v_call: TRBV4-1; clone_size: NA; j_call: TRBJ2-7; d_call: TRBD2; cdr3_aa: CASSLTSGGTYEQYF; cdr3_nt: TGCGCCAGCAGCCTCACTAGCGGGGGAACCTACGAGCAGTACTTC
v_call: TRBV11-2; clone_size: few; j_call: TRBJ2-7; d_call: TRBD1; cdr3_aa: CASSPTGGYYEQYF; cdr3_nt: TGTGCCAGCAGCCCAACAGGGGGGTACTACGAGCAGTACTTC
v_call: TRBV10-2; clone_size: NA; j_call: TRBJ2-7; d_call: TRBD2; cdr3_aa: CASSERRSGRHYEQYF; cdr3_nt: TGCGCCAGCAGTGAGCGTAGGAGCGGGAGGCACTACGAGCAGTACTTC
v_call: TRBV14; clone_size: NA; j_call: TRBJ2-2; d_call: TRBD1; cdr3_aa: CASSVQQGRTGELFF; cdr3_nt: TGTGCCAGCAGCGTACAACAGGGGCGCACCGGGGAGCTGTTTTTT
v_call: TRBV29-1; clone_size: few; j_call: TRBJ2-5; d_call: NA; cdr3_aa: CSVRMWERETQYF; cdr3_nt: TGCAGCGTTAGGATGTGGGAGCGGGAGACCCAGTACTTC
v_call: TRBV5-4; clone_size: few; j_call: TRBJ2-7; d_call: NA; cdr3_aa: CASSLGSPPGGFTYEQYF; cdr3_nt: TGTGCCAGCAGCTTGGGATCCCCCCCGGGGGGCTTCACATACGAGCAGTACTTC
v_call: TRBV7-3; clone_size: NA; j_call: TRBJ2-3; d_call: NA; cdr3_aa: CASSQGTALNRDTQYF; cdr3_nt: TGTGCCAGCAGCCAAGGGACGGCCCTCAACCGGGATACGCAGTATTTT
v_call: TRBV27; clone_size: NA; j_call: TRBJ2-4; d_call: TRBD2; cdr3_aa: CASSSRSGDPAKNIQYF; cdr3_nt: TGTGCCAGCAGTTCCCGTAGCGGGGACCCGGCTAAAAACATTCAGTACTTC
v_call: TRBV6-2/TRBV6-3; clone_size: NA; j_call: TRBJ2-1; d_call: TRBD1; cdr3_aa: CASTQQGTGLNEQFF; cdr3_nt: TGTGCCAGCACCCAGCAGGGGACAGGGTTGAATGAGCAGTTCTTC
v_call: TRBV7-9; clone_size: many; j_call: TRBJ2-7; d_call: NA; cdr3_aa: CASSFTAVDSEQYF; cdr3_nt: TGTGCCAGCAGCTTCACTGCGGTCGACTCCGAGCAGTACTTC
v_call: TRBV20-1; clone_size: few; j_call: TRBJ2-7; d_call: TRBD2; cdr3_aa: CSAASGTSVTYEQYF; cdr3_nt: TGCAGTGCTGCCTCCGGGACTAGCGTGACATACGAGCAGTACTTC
v_call: TRBV20-1; clone_size: few; j_call: TRBJ2-2; d_call: TRBD2; cdr3_aa: CSASSGRGTGELFF; cdr3_nt: TGCAGTGCTAGCAGCGGGAGGGGCACCGGGGAGCTGTTTTTT
v_call: TRBV29-1; clone_size: few; j_call: TRBJ2-5; d_call: TRBD2; cdr3_aa: CSVEDGYLAGQETQYF; cdr3_nt: TGCAGCGTTGAAGATGGATACCTAGCGGGTCAGGAGACCCAGTACTTC
v_call: TRBV18; clone_size: many; j_call: TRBJ2-5; d_call: NA; cdr3_aa: CASSPPRGKETQYF; cdr3_nt: TGTGCCAGCTCACCACCCAGGGGCAAGGAGACCCAGTACTTC
v_call: TRBV11-2; clone_size: many; j_call: TRBJ2-7; d_call: NA; cdr3_aa: CASSLASGLAYEQYF; cdr3_nt: TGTGCCAGCAGCTTAGCGTCGGGGCTGGCCTACGAGCAGTACTTC
v_call: TRBV7-9; clone_size: NA; j_call: TRBJ2-5; d_call: NA; cdr3_aa: CASTIIGTQETLYF; cdr3_nt: TGTGCCAGCACCATTATCGGGACACAAGAGACCCTGTACTTC
v_call: TRBV12-3/TRBV12-4; clone_size: NA; j_call: TRBJ2-1; d_call: NA; cdr3_aa: CASSYPGGKEFF; cdr3_nt: TGTGCCAGCAGTTACCCTGGGGGGAAAGAGTTCTTC
v_call: TRBV7-2; clone_size: many; j_call: TRBJ1-2; d_call: NA; cdr3_aa: CASSLAGGYGYTF; cdr3_nt: TGTGCCAGCAGCTTAGCAGGGGGCTATGGCTACACCTTC
v_call: TRBV11-2; clone_size: many; j_call: TRBJ2-7; d_call: NA; cdr3_aa: CASSTVAATNEQYF; cdr3_nt: TGTGCCAGCAGCACGGTGGCCGCGACTAACGAGCAGTACTTC
v_call: TRBV20-1; clone_size: few; j_call: TRBJ2-3; d_call: NA; cdr3_aa: CSAPGITDTQYF; cdr3_nt: TGCAGTGCTCCGGGGATAACAGATACGCAGTATTTT
v_call: TRBV7-9; clone_size: many; j_call: TRBJ2-5; d_call: NA; cdr3_aa: CASSVTGWGETQYF; cdr3_nt: TGTGCCAGCAGCGTGACAGGTTGGGGAGAGACCCAGTACTTC
v_call: TRBV7-6; clone_size: once; j_call: TRBJ2-5; d_call: TRBD1; cdr3_aa: CASSPQTGHQETQYF; cdr3_nt: TGTGCCAGCAGCCCCCAGACAGGGCACCAAGAGACCCAGTACTTC
v_call: TRBV5-5; clone_size: many; j_call: TRBJ2-5; d_call: NA; cdr3_aa: CASSLVPAETQYF; cdr3_nt: TGTGCCAGCAGCTTGGTTCCGGCAGAGACCCAGTACTTC
v_call: TRBV19; clone_size: few; j_call: TRBJ1-6; d_call: NA; cdr3_aa: CASSKVNTPLHF; cdr3_nt: TGTGCCAGTAGCAAAGTCAATACACCCCTCCACTTT
v_call: TRBV20-1; clone_size: many; j_call: TRBJ2-5; d_call: TRBD1; cdr3_aa: CSATRQGPETQYF; cdr3_nt: TGCAGTGCTACACGACAGGGCCCAGAGACCCAGTACTTC
v_call: TRBV7-8; clone_size: few; j_call: TRBJ2-1; d_call: NA; cdr3_aa: CATKGVSLVGNEQFF; cdr3_nt: TGTGCCACTAAGGGGGTCTCTTTGGTTGGCAATGAGCAGTTCTTC
v_call: TRBV11-3; clone_size: many; j_call: TRBJ1-1; d_call: NA; cdr3_aa: CASSVESYRRNTEAFF; cdr3_nt: TGTGCCAGCAGCGTAGAATCGTACAGAAGGAACACTGAAGCTTTCTTT
v_call: TRBV28; clone_size: many; j_call: TRBJ2-1; d_call: NA; cdr3_aa: CASSTQPGNEQFF; cdr3_nt: TGTGCCAGCAGTACCCAACCGGGCAATGAGCAGTTCTTC
v_call: TRBV3-1; clone_size: many; j_call: TRBJ2-5; d_call: TRBD2; cdr3_aa: CASSPQTSGLGTETQYF; cdr3_nt: TGTGCCAGCAGCCCCCAGACTAGCGGCTTGGGGACAGAGACCCAGTACTTC
v_call: TRBV6-1; clone_size: few; j_call: TRBJ2-2; d_call: TRBD2; cdr3_aa: CASAVRGGTGELFF; cdr3_nt: TGTGCCAGTGCTGTACGCGGGGGCACCGGGGAGCTGTTTTTT
v_call: TRBV12-3/TRBV12-4; clone_size: few; j_call: TRBJ1-1; d_call: NA; cdr3_aa: CASSLVVSPNTEAFF; cdr3_nt: TGTGCCAGCAGTTTAGTTGTCAGCCCGAACACTGAAGCTTTCTTT
v_call: TRBV6-2/TRBV6-3; clone_size: many; j_call: TRBJ2-5; d_call: NA; cdr3_aa: CATRDPGWETQYF; cdr3_nt: TGTGCCACTCGAGATCCCGGGTGGGAGACCCAGTACTTC
v_call: TRBV5-6; clone_size: few; j_call: TRBJ2-7; d_call: NA; cdr3_aa: CASSFLDRNYEQYF; cdr3_nt: TGTGCCAGCAGCTTCCTTGACAGGAACTACGAGCAGTACTTC
v_call: TRBV19; clone_size: few; j_call: TRBJ2-7; d_call: NA; cdr3_aa: CATASSDYEQYF; cdr3_nt: TGTGCCACCGCGAGTAGCGACTACGAGCAGTACTTC